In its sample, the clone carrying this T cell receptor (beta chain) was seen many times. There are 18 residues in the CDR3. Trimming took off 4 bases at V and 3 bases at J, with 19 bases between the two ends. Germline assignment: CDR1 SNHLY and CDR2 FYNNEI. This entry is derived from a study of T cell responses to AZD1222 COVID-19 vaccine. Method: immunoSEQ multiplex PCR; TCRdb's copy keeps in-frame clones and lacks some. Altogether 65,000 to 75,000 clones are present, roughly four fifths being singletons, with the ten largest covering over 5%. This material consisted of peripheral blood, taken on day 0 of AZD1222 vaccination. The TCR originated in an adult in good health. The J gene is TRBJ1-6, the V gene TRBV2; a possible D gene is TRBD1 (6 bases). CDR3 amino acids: CASSVLSGQSFYNSPLHF. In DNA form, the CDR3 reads TGTGCCAGCAGTGTCTTATCCGGACAGTCCTTCTATAATTCACCCCTCCACTTT.